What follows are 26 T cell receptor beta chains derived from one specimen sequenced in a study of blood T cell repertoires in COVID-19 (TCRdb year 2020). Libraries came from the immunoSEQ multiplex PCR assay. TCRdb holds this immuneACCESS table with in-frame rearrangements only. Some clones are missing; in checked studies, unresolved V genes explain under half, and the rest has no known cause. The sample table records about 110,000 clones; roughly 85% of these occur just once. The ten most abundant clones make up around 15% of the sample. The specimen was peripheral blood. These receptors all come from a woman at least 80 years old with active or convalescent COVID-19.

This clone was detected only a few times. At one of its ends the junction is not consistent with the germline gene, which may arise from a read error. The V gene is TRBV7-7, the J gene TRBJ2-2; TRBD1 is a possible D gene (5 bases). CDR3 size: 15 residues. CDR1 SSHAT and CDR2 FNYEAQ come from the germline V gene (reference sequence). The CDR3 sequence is CASSLLGENTGELFF. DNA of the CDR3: TGTGCTAGCAGCTTATTAGGGGAGAACACCGGGGAGCTGTTTTTT.

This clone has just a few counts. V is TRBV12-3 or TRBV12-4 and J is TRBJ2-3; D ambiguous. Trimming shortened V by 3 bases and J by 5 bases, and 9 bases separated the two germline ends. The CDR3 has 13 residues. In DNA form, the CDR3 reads TGTGCCAGCAGTTTGAACTATCAAGATACGCAGTATTTT. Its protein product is CASSLNYQDTQYF.

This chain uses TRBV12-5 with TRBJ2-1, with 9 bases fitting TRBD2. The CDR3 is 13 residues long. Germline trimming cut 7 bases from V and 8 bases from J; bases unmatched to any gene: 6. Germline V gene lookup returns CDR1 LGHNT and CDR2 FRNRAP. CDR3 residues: CASASSGADEQFF. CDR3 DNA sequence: TGTGCTAGTGCCTCTAGCGGGGCGGATGAGCAGTTCTTC.

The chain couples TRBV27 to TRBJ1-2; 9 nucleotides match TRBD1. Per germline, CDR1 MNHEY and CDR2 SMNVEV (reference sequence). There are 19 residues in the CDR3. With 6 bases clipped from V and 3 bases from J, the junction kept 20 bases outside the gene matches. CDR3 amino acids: CASRPTPHLGDRAHYGYTF. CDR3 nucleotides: TGTGCCAGCAGACCTACCCCCCATCTGGGGGACAGGGCTCACTATGGCTACACCTTC.

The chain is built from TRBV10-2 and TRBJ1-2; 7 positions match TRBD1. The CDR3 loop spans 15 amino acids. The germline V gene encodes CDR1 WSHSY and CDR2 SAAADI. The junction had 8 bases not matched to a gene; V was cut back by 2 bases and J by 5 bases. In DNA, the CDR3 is TGCGCCAGCAGTGAGCCACGGACAGGCAAATATGGCTACACCTTC. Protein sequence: CASSEPRTGKYGYTF.

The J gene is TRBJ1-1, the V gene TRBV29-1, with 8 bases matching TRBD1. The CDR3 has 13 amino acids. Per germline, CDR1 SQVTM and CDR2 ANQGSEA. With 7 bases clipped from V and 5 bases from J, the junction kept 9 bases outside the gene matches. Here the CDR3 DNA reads TGCAGCGGGAGCGGACAGGGAGGTACTGAAGCTTTCTTT. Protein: CSGSGQGGTEAFF.

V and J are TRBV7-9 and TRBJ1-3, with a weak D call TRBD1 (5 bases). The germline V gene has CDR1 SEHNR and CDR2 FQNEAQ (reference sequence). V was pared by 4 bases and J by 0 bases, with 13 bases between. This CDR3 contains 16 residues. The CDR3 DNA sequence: TGTGCCAGCAGCTCCAGACAGCTGAGCTCTGGAAACACCATATATTTT. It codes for CASSSRQLSSGNTIYF.

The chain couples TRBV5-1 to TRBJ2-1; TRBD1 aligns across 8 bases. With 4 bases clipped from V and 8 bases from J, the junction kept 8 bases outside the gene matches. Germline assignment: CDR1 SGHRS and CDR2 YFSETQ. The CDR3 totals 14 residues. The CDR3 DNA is TGCGCCAGCAGCCCCGAGCAGGGGGCATATGAGCAGTTCTTC. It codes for CASSPEQGAYEQFF.

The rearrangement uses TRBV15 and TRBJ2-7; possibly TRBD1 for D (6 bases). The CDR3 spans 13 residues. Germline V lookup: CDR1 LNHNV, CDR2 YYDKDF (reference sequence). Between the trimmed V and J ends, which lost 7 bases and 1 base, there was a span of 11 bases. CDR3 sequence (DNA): TGTGCCACCAACACGGGACATTCCTACGAGCAGTACTTC. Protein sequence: CATNTGHSYEQYF.

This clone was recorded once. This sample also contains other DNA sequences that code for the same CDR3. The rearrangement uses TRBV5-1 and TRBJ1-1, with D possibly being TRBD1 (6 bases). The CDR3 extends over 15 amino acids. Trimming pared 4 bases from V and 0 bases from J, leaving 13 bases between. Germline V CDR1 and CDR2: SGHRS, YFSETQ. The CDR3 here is CASSLGAGVNTEAFF. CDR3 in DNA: TGCGCCAGCAGCCTGGGGGCAGGGGTGAACACTGAAGCTTTCTTT.

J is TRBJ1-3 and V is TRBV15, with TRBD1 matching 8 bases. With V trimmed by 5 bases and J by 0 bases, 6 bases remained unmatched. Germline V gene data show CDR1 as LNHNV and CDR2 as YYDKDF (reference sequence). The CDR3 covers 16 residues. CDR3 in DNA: TGTGCCACCAGCCTTCCAGGGGGCAGCTCTGGAAACACCATATATTTT. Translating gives CATSLPGGSSGNTIYF.

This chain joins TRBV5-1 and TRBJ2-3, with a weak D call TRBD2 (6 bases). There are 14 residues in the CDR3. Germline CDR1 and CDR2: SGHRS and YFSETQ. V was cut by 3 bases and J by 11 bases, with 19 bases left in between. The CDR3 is CASSWSGGSPEQYF. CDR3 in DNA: TGCGCCAGCAGCTGGAGTGGGGGGTCCCCGGAGCAGTATTTT.

This CDR3 reads CASSDPGGNNFGKLFF. CDR3 DNA sequence: TGTGCCAGCAGTGACCCAGGGGGGAATAATTTCGGGAAACTGTTTTTT. The chain recombines TRBV6-4 with TRBJ1-4; 7 nucleotides agree with TRBD1. CDR3 length: 16 amino acids. V trimming: 2 bases; J trimming: 11 bases; junction bases outside the gene matches: 14. The germline gives CDR1 MRHNA, CDR2 SNTAGT.

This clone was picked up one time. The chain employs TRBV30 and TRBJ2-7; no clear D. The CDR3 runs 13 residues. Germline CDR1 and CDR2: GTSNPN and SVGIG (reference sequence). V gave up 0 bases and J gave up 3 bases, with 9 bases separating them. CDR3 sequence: CAWSVIQFYEQYF. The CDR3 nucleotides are TGTGCCTGGAGTGTGATACAGTTCTACGAGCAGTACTTC.

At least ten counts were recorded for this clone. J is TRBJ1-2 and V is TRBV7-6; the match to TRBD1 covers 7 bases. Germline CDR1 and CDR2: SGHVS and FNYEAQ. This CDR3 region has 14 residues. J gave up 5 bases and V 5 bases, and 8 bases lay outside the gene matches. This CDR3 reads CASSPDRLGYGYTF. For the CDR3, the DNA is TGTGCCAGCAGCCCGGACAGGCTGGGGTATGGCTACACCTTC.

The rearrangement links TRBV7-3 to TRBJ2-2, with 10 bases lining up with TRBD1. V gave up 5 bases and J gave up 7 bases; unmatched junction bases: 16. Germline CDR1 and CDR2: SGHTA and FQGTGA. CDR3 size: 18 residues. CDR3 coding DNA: TGTGCCAGCAGCCCCGTGCTGCTTTCCGGGACAGGGGACGGGGAGCTGTTTTTT. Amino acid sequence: CASSPVLLSGTGDGELFF.

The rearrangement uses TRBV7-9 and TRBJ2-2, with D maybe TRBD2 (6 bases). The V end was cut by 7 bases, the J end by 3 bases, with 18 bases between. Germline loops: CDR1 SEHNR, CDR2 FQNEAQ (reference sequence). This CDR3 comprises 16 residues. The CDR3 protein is CASIPDYVIYTGELFF. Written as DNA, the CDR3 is TGTGCCAGCATACCGGACTACGTAATATACACCGGGGAGCTGTTTTTT.

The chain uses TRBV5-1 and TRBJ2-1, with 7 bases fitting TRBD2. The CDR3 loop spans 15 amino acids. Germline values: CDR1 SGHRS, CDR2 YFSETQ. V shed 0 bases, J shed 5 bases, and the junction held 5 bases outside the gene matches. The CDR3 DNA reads TGCGCCAGCAGCTTGGGACTAGCTACAAACAATGAGCAGTTCTTC. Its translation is CASSLGLATNNEQFF.

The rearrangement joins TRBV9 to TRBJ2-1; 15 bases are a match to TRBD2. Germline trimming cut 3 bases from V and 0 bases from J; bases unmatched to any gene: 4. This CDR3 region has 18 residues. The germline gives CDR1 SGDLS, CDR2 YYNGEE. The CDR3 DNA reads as TGTGCCAGCAGCGGCGGGACTAGCGGGAGGCGCTCCTACAATGAGCAGTTCTTC. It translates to CASSGGTSGRRSYNEQFF.

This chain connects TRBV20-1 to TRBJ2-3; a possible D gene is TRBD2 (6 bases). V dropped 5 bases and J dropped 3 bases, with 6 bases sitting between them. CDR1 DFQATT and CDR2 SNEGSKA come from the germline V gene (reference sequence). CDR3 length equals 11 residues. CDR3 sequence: CSARETDTQYF. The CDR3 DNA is TGCAGTGCTCGGGAGACAGATACGCAGTATTTT.

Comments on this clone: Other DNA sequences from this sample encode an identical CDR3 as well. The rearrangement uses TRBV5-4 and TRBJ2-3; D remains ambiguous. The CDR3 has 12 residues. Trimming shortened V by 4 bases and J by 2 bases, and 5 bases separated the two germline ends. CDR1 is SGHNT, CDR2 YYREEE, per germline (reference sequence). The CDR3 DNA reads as TGTGCCAGCAGCCCCTCCACAGATACGCAGTATTTT. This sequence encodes CASSPSTDTQYF.

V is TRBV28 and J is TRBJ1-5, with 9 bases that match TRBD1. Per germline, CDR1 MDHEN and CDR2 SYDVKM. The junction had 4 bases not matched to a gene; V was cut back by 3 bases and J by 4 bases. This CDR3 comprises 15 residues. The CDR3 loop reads CASSLWDRENQPQHF. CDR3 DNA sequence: TGTGCCAGCAGTTTGTGGGACAGGGAGAATCAGCCCCAGCATTTT.

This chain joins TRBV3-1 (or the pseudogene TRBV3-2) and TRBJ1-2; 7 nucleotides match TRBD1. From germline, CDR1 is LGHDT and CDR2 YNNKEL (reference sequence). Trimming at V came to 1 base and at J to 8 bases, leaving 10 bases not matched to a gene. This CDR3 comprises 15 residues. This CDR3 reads CASSQAITGARGYTF. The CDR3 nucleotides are TGTGCCAGCAGCCAAGCTATAACAGGGGCTAGAGGCTACACCTTC.

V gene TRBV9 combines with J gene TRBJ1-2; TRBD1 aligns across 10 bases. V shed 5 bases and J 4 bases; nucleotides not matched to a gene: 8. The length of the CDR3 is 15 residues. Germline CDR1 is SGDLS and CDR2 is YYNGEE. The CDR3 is CASRGNRDRGYGYTF. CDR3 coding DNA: TGTGCCAGCAGGGGAAACCGGGACAGGGGCTATGGCTACACCTTC.

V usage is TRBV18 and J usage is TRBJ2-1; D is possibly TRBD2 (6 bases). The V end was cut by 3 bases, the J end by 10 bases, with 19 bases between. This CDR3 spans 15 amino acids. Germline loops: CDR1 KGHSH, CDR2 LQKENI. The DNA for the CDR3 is TGTGCCAGCTCACCTTCGCACCCCCCCCGGGGGGAGCAGTTCTTC. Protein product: CASSPSHPPRGEQFF.

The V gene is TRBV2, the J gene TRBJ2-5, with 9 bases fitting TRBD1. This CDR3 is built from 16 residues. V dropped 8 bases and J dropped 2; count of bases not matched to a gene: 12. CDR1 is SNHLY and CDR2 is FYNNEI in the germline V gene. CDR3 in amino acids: CASPRGDREAQETQYF. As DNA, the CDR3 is TGTGCCAGCCCACGAGGGGACAGGGAGGCACAAGAGACCCAGTACTTC.